Following are 15 T cell receptor beta chains from one sample sequenced in a study of molecular identifiers for immune sequencing clone quantification. TCRdb called the PCR reads again in MiXCR, with one record for every CDR3 protein. The table has about 68,000 distinct CDR3 sequences, less than 20% seen once. The sequencing sample was made of naive CD8+ T cells from blood, with Jurkat cell RNA spiked in. Subset defined: FACS-sorted CD8+CD4-CCR7+CD45RA+ naive T cells. These receptors were collected from a human donor in good health. Some libraries in this study had Jurkat cell RNA spiked in.

In this sample, this clonotype turned up many times. The CDR3 spells CASSLGDGNSNQPQHF. Here the CDR3 DNA reads TGTGCCAGCAGCTTAGGGGACGGCAATAGCAATCAGCCCCAGCATTTT. The chain has TRBV7-6 and TRBJ1-5; maybe TRBD1 (5 bases). The CDR3 runs 16 residues. Trimming shortened V by 1 base and J by 0 bases, and 10 bases separated the two germline ends. Germline V gene lookup returns CDR1 SGHVS and CDR2 FNYEAQ.

Note on this clonotype: A much larger clone differs from this one at a single base, so this may be a read error. This chain connects TRBV28 to TRBJ2-3, with D perhaps TRBD2 (6 bases). V dropped 2 bases and J dropped 1 base, with 16 bases sitting between them. The CDR3 has 17 amino acids. Per the germline V gene, CDR1 is MDHEN and CDR2 is SYDVKM. CDR3 in DNA: TGTGCCAGCAGTTTACGGGGGTCTAGATCCGGCACAGATACGCAGTATTTT. Its protein product is CASSLRGSRSGTDTQYF.

This clonotype was picked up many times. The genes are TRBV19 and TRBJ2-1; maybe TRBD2 (5 bases). The CDR3 has 15 amino acids. The germline CDR1 and CDR2 sequences are LNHDA and SQIVND (reference sequence). V was pared by 5 bases and J by 7 bases, with 18 bases between. DNA of the CDR3: TGTGCCAGTAGTGGTGCGGGTCACGGGTGGAATGAGCAGTTCTTC. It yields the protein CASSGAGHGWNEQFF.

This clonotype was recorded at least ten times. The V gene is TRBV29-1, the J gene TRBJ2-7; D possibly corresponds to TRBD1 (6 bases). Germline-derived CDR1 and CDR2 are SQVTM and ANQGSEA. The V end was cut by 7 bases, the J end by 5 bases, with 33 bases between. The CDR3 is 18 residues long. CDR3 region: CSAGECGRLKKPFDEQYF. In nucleotides, the CDR3 is TGCAGCGCAGGGGAGTGCGGCAGGCTTAAGAAACCGTTCGACGAGCAGTACTTC.

This clonotype was counted many times. The chain recombines TRBV7-9 with TRBJ2-1; 15 nucleotides line up with TRBD2. Germline assignment: CDR1 SEHNR and CDR2 FQNEAQ (reference sequence). This CDR3 spans 16 amino acids. V dropped 6 bases and J dropped 8; count of bases not matched to a gene: 8. The CDR3 coding sequence is TGTGCCAGCAGTTCCGGGACTAGCGGGAGGAAGTATGAGCAGTTCTTC. Encoded protein: CASSSGTSGRKYEQFF.

There are many counts of this clonotype. V gene TRBV3-1 combines with J gene TRBJ1-6; D not resolved. Trimming removed 0 bases from V and 3 bases from J, with 6 bases in between. Germline CDR1 reads LGHDT; CDR2 reads YNNKEL (reference sequence). This CDR3 is built from 15 residues. CDR3 nucleotide sequence: TGTGCCAGCAGCCAAGAGTCGGACTATAATTCACCCCTCCACTTT. Amino acid sequence: CASSQESDYNSPLHF.

This clonotype was recorded many times. The chain is built from TRBV27 and TRBJ1-6; D may be TRBD1 (5 bases). Germline V gives CDR1 MNHEY, CDR2 SMNVEV (reference sequence). Trimming pared 6 bases from V and 14 bases from J, leaving 17 bases between. The CDR3 sequence is 13 residues long. This CDR3 is CASRPGLSFTLHF. CDR3 DNA: TGTGCCAGCAGGCCGGGGCTGTCCTTCACCCTCCACTTT.

This clonotype was seen at least ten times. The chain couples TRBV7-6 to TRBJ2-2; D uncertain. This CDR3 spans 14 amino acids. CDR1 and CDR2 (germline): SGHVS, FNYEAQ. Trimming shortened V by 1 base and J by 1 base, and 4 bases separated the two germline ends. As DNA, the CDR3 is TGTGCCAGCAGCTTAGGCGGGAACACCGGGGAGCTGTTTTTT. It translates to CASSLGGNTGELFF.

In this sample, this clonotype turned up many times. V is TRBV6-6 and J is TRBJ2-1; no definite D call. The length of the CDR3 is 12 residues. The germline V gene has CDR1 MNHNY and CDR2 SVGAGI (reference sequence). Between the trimmed V and J ends, which lost 7 bases and 4 bases, there was a span of 8 bases. The CDR3 protein is CASMQIYNEQFF. The CDR3 nucleotides are TGTGCCAGCATGCAGATTTACAATGAGCAGTTCTTC.

DNA for the CDR3: TGTGCCAGCAGTTCCGAGACTCTCCGGACTAGCGGGGCCAATGAGCAGTTCTTC. Protein sequence: CASSSETLRTSGANEQFF. The V call is TRBV28, the J call TRBJ2-1; 12 positions match TRBD2. J was trimmed by 6 bases and V by 4 bases; bases with no gene match: 13. The CDR3 totals 18 residues. The germline gives CDR1 MDHEN, CDR2 SYDVKM. The variable domain in full, with the rest retrieved from reference TRBV28 and TRBJ2-1, is DVKVTQSSRYLVKRTGEKVFLECVQDMDHENMFWYRQDPGLGLRLIYFSYDVKMKEKGDIPEGYSVSREKKERFSLILESASTNQTSMYLCASSSETLRTSGANEQFFGPGTRLTVL.

This clonotype was detected ten times or more. Here the CDR3 reads CASSQAMAAYEAFF. CDR3 nucleotides: TGCGCCAGCAGCCAAGCCATGGCGGCCTATGAAGCTTTCTTT. The chain couples TRBV4-1 to TRBJ1-1; D call uncertain. In germline, CDR1 is MGHRA, CDR2 YSYEKL. V dropped 1 base and J dropped 7 bases, with 13 bases sitting between them. The CDR3 extends over 14 amino acids.

This chain connects TRBV29-1 to TRBJ2-2, with a weak D call TRBD2 (6 bases). V dropped 2 bases and J dropped 5 bases, with 12 bases sitting between them. CDR3 length: 14 residues. Germline assignment: CDR1 SQVTM and CDR2 ANQGSEA. The CDR3 DNA is TGCAGCGTTGAAACCCGTGGAGGGACCGGGGAGCTGTTTTTT. Translating gives CSVETRGGTGELFF.

This clonotype was recorded a few times. The V and J genes are TRBV11-2 and TRBJ2-1; a weak D match, TRBD1 (5 bases). Germline loops: CDR1 SGHAT, CDR2 FQNNGV. This CDR3 has 17 residues. Trimming pared 1 base from V and 0 bases from J, leaving 13 bases between. The CDR3 protein is CASSLAPGLRSYNEQFF. The DNA for the CDR3 is TGTGCCAGCAGCTTAGCCCCAGGGCTGCGCTCCTACAATGAGCAGTTCTTC.

This clonotype was observed many times. The V call is TRBV20-1, the J call TRBJ2-7; TRBD1 aligns across 7 bases. Per the germline V gene, CDR1 is DFQATT and CDR2 is SNEGSKA (reference sequence). The CDR3 spans 13 residues. Trimming took 2 bases from V and 1 from J; bases not matched to a gene: 2. As DNA, the CDR3 is TGCAGTGCTAGAAGGGGGCAATCCTACGAGCAGTACTTC. Encoded protein: CSARRGQSYEQYF.

This clonotype was observed many times. The chain recombines TRBV6-5 with TRBJ2-1, with 7 nucleotides matching TRBD2. The CDR3 consists of 16 residues. Trimming took 2 bases from V and 6 from J; bases not matched to a gene: 10. Germline lookup yields CDR1 MNHEY and CDR2 SVGAGI. The CDR3: CASSYRGEGTTNEQFF. As DNA, the CDR3 is TGTGCCAGCAGTTACCGGGGGGAAGGGACTACCAATGAGCAGTTCTTC.